This T cell receptor (beta chain) was profiled in a study of blood T cells in healthy people across ages. Across the study: In model experiments, template switching was able to capture about one barcoded beta molecule for every two T cells that were present.

A second PCR of about 6 to 11 cycles used a sample-barcoded 5' primer and a J-beta primer mix. TCRdb recomputed calls from the 5' RACE reads with MiXCR, one row per CDR3 protein. Of roughly 800,000 distinct CDR3 sequences listed, roughly 53% are singletons. Germline V gene lookup returns CDR1 DFQATT and CDR2 SNEGSKA (reference sequence). The ends were cut back, 3 bases at V and 12 bases at J, with 12 bases in the middle. The CDR3 totals 11 residues. Sample: blood. The chain has TRBV20-1 and TRBJ2-4, with no clear D. The clonotype comes from a man aged 80 or over in good health. The CDR3 sequence: CSASPGPSQYF. DNA for the CDR3: TGCAGTGCTAGCCCGGGCCCCTCTCAGTACTTC.